Following are 23 T cell receptor beta chains from one sample sequenced in a study of blood T cell repertoires in COVID-19. Sequencing was performed with immunoSEQ multiplex PCR; in TCRdb, only in-frame clones are kept and a portion is missing. This table holds 100,000 or so clones, approximately 80% found once. The sequencing sample was made of peripheral blood. All receptors come from a human donor in a cohort sampled during active COVID-19.

Notes on this clone: The same CDR3 can be traced to other DNA sequences in this sample. The chain links TRBV7-2 to TRBJ2-1; possibly TRBD1 for D (5 bases). V shed 3 bases and J shed 5 bases, with 11 bases lying between them. CDR3 size: 14 residues. CDR1 is SGHTA, CDR2 FQGNSA, per germline. Here the CDR3 reads CASSFRGRDNEQFF. DNA of the CDR3: TGTGCCAGCAGCTTTAGAGGCAGGGACAATGAGCAGTTCTTC. The whole variable domain, remainder taken from reference TRBV7-2 and TRBJ2-1, is GAGVSQSPSNKVTEKGKDVELRCDPISGHTALYWYRQSLGQGLEFLIYFQGNSAPDKSGLPSDRFSAERTGGSVSTLTIQRTQQEDSAVYLCASSFRGRDNEQFFGPGTRLTVL.

The chain is built from TRBV29-1 and TRBJ1-1, with D perhaps matching TRBD1 (6 bases). With 6 bases removed from V and 4 bases from J, the gap between germline ends came to 21 bases. The length of the CDR3 is 15 residues. Germline CDR1 reads SQVTM; CDR2 reads ANQGSEA. In DNA, the CDR3 is TGCAGCGTCCCCAGAAGGCAGGGGATCGGCACTGAAGCTTTCTTT. Translation: CSVPRRQGIGTEAFF.

This clone was seen only once. This chain joins TRBV9 and TRBJ1-6; D ambiguous. The V gene lost 0 bases and the J gene lost 11 bases, with 15 bases spanning the gap. The CDR3 runs 15 residues. Germline assignment: CDR1 SGDLS and CDR2 YYNGEE. The CDR3 loop is CASSVVALRNPPLHF. The CDR3 bases are TGTGCCAGCAGCGTAGTGGCCTTGAGGAATCCACCCCTCCACTTT. Filled out from reference TRBV9 and TRBJ1-6, the complete variable domain reads DSGVTQTPKHLITATGQRVTLRCSPRSGDLSVYWYQQSLDQGLQFLIQYYNGEERAKGNILERFSAQQFPDLHSELNLSSLELGDSALYFCASSVVALRNPPLHFGNGTRLTVT.

This clone was detected a few times. This chain connects TRBV6-6 to TRBJ1-2; 8 bases are shared with TRBD1. CDR1 MNHNY and CDR2 SVGAGI come from the germline V gene (reference sequence). The CDR3 consists of 13 residues. V lost 6 bases to trimming and J lost 3 bases; unmatched junction nucleotides: 3. The CDR3 sequence: CASSKQGDYGYTF. Written as DNA, the CDR3 is TGTGCCAGCAGCAAACAGGGGGACTATGGCTACACCTTC.

This chain connects TRBV4-2 to TRBJ1-4; TRBD1 is a possible D gene (6 bases). Trimming left V 4 bases short and J 6 bases short, with 15 bases between. The germline V gene encodes CDR1 LGHNA and CDR2 YNFKEQ. This CDR3 has 15 residues. The CDR3 DNA reads as TGTGCCAGCAGCCCCCCGGGGGGCGGAGATGAAAAACTGTTTTTT. It is translated as CASSPPGGGDEKLFF.

The chain links TRBV30 to TRBJ1-4; the match to TRBD1 covers 8 bases. The CDR3 runs to 16 residues. The germline CDR1 and CDR2 sequences are GTSNPN and SVGIG (reference sequence). V was pared by 3 bases and J by 8 bases, with 14 bases of the junction left unmatched. The DNA of the CDR3 is TGTGCCTGGAGGGACCGAACTACAGGGGGGGGAGAAAAACTGTTTTTT. Protein product: CAWRDRTTGGGEKLFF. The full variable domain, with the rest looked up from reference TRBV30 and TRBJ1-4, is SQTIHQWPATLVQPVGSPLSLECTVEGTSNPNLYWYRQAAGRGLQLLFYSVGIGQISSEVPQNLSASRPQDRQFILSSKKLLLSDSGFYLCAWRDRTTGGGEKLFFGSGTQLSVL.

The chain combines TRBV6-5 with TRBJ2-5; 9 bases are a match to TRBD1. CDR1 is MNHEY and CDR2 is SVGAGI in the germline V gene. V dropped 6 bases and J dropped 4; count of bases not matched to a gene: 3. The CDR3 runs 13 residues. The CDR3, as DNA: TGTGCCAGCAGACCGGACAGGGGAGAGACCCAGTACTTC. Its protein is CASRPDRGETQYF.

V and J are TRBV19 and TRBJ2-5; 7 positions match TRBD1. Germline trimming cut 5 bases from V and 5 bases from J; bases unmatched to any gene: 5. Germline V gene data show CDR1 as LNHDA and CDR2 as SQIVND (reference sequence). There are 13 residues in the CDR3. CDR3 residues: CASSDRVGETQYF. The DNA for the CDR3 is TGTGCCAGTAGTGACAGGGTAGGGGAGACCCAGTACTTC.

The chain has TRBV7-9 and TRBJ2-2; 14 bases match TRBD2. The V gene's germline CDR1 is SEHNR and CDR2 FQNEAQ (reference sequence). CDR3 length: 16 residues. V shed 1 base, J shed 10 bases, and the junction held 5 bases outside the gene matches. The CDR3 region is CASSLGLAGGPEELFF. As DNA, the CDR3 is TGTGCCAGCAGCTTAGGACTAGCGGGGGGGCCAGAGGAGCTGTTTTTT.

This chain connects TRBV13 to TRBJ2-1; D ambiguous. There are 15 residues in the CDR3. Germline lookup yields CDR1 PRHDT and CDR2 FYEKMQ (reference sequence). Trimming took off 0 bases at V and 4 bases at J, with 10 bases between the two ends. CDR3 residues: CASSLGLGRYNEQFF. The DNA of the CDR3 is TGTGCCAGCAGCTTAGGGCTAGGTCGATACAATGAGCAGTTCTTC. The complete variable domain, with remaining parts taken from reference TRBV13 and TRBJ2-1, reads AAGVIQSPRHLIKEKRETATLKCYPIPRHDTVYWYQQGPGQDPQFLISFYEKMQSDKGSIPDRFSAQQFSDYHSELNMSSLELGDSALYFCASSLGLGRYNEQFFGPGTRLTVL.

In nucleotides, the CDR3 is TGCAGCGTTGAAGAGTCCGGACAGGGGGGCTATGGCTACACCTTC. Its translation is CSVEESGQGGYGYTF. V and J are TRBV29-1 and TRBJ1-2; 10 bases map to TRBD1. This CDR3 has 15 amino acids. From germline, CDR1 is SQVTM and CDR2 ANQGSEA. V shed 0 bases, J shed 4 bases, and the junction held 5 bases outside the gene matches. The variable domain in full, completed from reference TRBV29-1 and TRBJ1-2, reads SAVISQKPSRDICQRGTSLTIQCQVDSQVTMMFWYRQQPGQSLTLIATANQGSEATYESGFVIDKFPISRPNLTFSTLTVSNMSPEDSSIYLCSVEESGQGGYGYTFGSGTRLTVV.

The chain carries TRBV5-6 and TRBJ1-4; 9 bases are a match to TRBD1. V was pared by 1 base and J by 6 bases, with 7 bases of the junction left unmatched. The germline V gene has CDR1 SGHDT and CDR2 YYEEEE. The CDR3 has 16 amino acids. This chain's CDR3 is CASSLWGGTGHEKLFF. The DNA for the CDR3 is TGTGCCAGCAGCTTGTGGGGTGGGACAGGGCATGAAAAACTGTTTTTT.

The V gene is TRBV10-2, the J gene TRBJ1-1; 10 bases line up with TRBD1. Germline loops: CDR1 WSHSY, CDR2 SAAADI. Trimming at V came to 7 bases and at J to 3 bases, leaving 8 bases not matched to a gene. The CDR3 sequence is 15 residues long. Here the CDR3 reads CASTGGQGFHTEAFF. The CDR3, as DNA: TGCGCCAGCACCGGGGGACAGGGGTTTCACACTGAAGCTTTCTTT.

This sequence joins TRBV9 and TRBJ1-1; TRBD1 matches 9 bases. This CDR3 contains 16 residues. The germline V gene encodes CDR1 SGDLS and CDR2 YYNGEE. The junction had 6 bases not matched to a gene; V was cut back by 0 bases and J by 3 bases. The CDR3 reads CASSVAGGQGHTEAFF. As DNA, the CDR3 is TGTGCCAGCAGCGTAGCTGGGGGACAGGGCCACACTGAAGCTTTCTTT.

The chain recombines TRBV20-1 with TRBJ1-2, with D perhaps TRBD1 (6 bases). The CDR3 runs to 11 residues. Germline-derived CDR1 and CDR2 are DFQATT and SNEGSKA (reference sequence). V was trimmed by 5 bases and J by 6 bases, leaving 10 bases between them. This CDR3 reads CSAWTVDGYTF. CDR3 nucleotide sequence: TGCAGTGCTTGGACAGTAGATGGCTACACCTTC.

This chain connects TRBV5-4 to TRBJ1-2; 7 bases agree with TRBD1. The CDR3 is made up of 14 amino acids. Losses at the gene ends were 4 bases for V and 8 bases for J; bases not matched to a gene: 11. Germline V gene lookup returns CDR1 SGHNT and CDR2 YYREEE (reference sequence). This CDR3 is CASSLQGSREGYTF. The CDR3 region has the DNA TGTGCCAGCAGCCTACAGGGGTCCCGCGAGGGCTACACCTTC.

V gene TRBV25-1 combines with J gene TRBJ1-4; TRBD1 agrees at 9 bases. Germline trimming cut 4 bases from V and 8 bases from J; bases unmatched to any gene: 8. The CDR3 has 15 amino acids. Germline V gives CDR1 MGHDK, CDR2 SYGVNS. The CDR3 DNA follows: TGTGCCAGCAGTGGGTCCGACAGGGGGACAGAAAAACTGTTTTTT. Protein product: CASSGSDRGTEKLFF. Full variable domain (remainder filled in from reference TRBV25-1 and TRBJ1-4): EADIYQTPRYLVIGTGKKITLECSQTMGHDKMYWYQQDPGMELHLIHYSYGVNSTEKGDLSSESTVSRIRTEHFPLTLESARPSHTSQYLCASSGSDRGTEKLFFGSGTQLSVL.

The chain couples TRBV6-2 or TRBV6-3 to TRBJ2-7, with 7 bases aligning to TRBD1. Germline values: CDR1 MNHEY, CDR2 SVGEGT. The CDR3 is 12 amino acids. The V gene end was trimmed by 5 bases and the J gene end by 3 bases; junction bases not matched to a gene: 1. In DNA, the CDR3 is TGTGCCAGCAGTCGACAGGGCTACGAGCAGTACTTC. This encodes CASSRQGYEQYF.

In its sample, this clone was seen once. The chain has TRBV27 and TRBJ1-6, with TRBD1 matching over 12 bases. V lost 7 bases to trimming and J lost 4 bases; unmatched junction nucleotides: 11. CDR3 size: 18 residues. Germline CDR1 is MNHEY and CDR2 is SMNVEV (reference sequence). As DNA, the CDR3 is TGTGCCAGCACTGAATCCGGGACAGGGGGCTCTTATAATTCACCCCTCCACTTT. It is translated as CASTESGTGGSYNSPLHF.

This clone was counted between two and nine times. The chain joins TRBV19 to TRBJ1-2, with 7 bases aligning to TRBD1. The V gene end was trimmed by 3 bases and the J gene end by 3 bases; junction bases not matched to a gene: 7. CDR1 is LNHDA and CDR2 is SQIVND in the germline V gene (reference sequence). CDR3 size: 15 residues. The CDR3 reads CASSIGADRYYGYTF. CDR3 nucleotides: TGTGCCAGTAGTATCGGGGCGGACAGGTACTATGGCTACACCTTC.

This chain uses TRBV4-1 with TRBJ2-4; 8 bases map to TRBD1. The CDR3 is 18 residues long. In germline, CDR1 is MGHRA, CDR2 YSYEKL. The J segment lost 5 bases and the V segment lost 3 bases, leaving 15 bases of the junction unmatched. CDR3 in DNA: TGCGCCAGCAGCCATCTCGTCCCCAGGGGGCCGATGCAAAACATTCAGTACTTC. Amino acid sequence: CASSHLVPRGPMQNIQYF.

The chain carries TRBV20-1 and TRBJ2-5, with unresolved D. This CDR3 comprises 10 residues. The germline V and J ends were trimmed by 4 bases and 5 bases, with 5 bases remaining between them. Germline V gives CDR1 DFQATT, CDR2 SNEGSKA (reference sequence). The CDR3 loop is CSATLETQYF. The CDR3 DNA reads TGCAGTGCTACCCTCGAGACCCAGTACTTC.

V gene TRBV7-3 combines with J gene TRBJ2-2; D gene uncertain. The CDR3 sequence is 14 residues long. Per germline, CDR1 SGHTA and CDR2 FQGTGA. V was trimmed by 8 bases and J by 0 bases, leaving 10 bases between them. CDR3 protein: CASGPGPNTGELFF. CDR3 sequence (DNA): TGTGCCAGCGGTCCTGGCCCGAACACCGGGGAGCTGTTTTTT.